Each of the 29 T cell receptor beta chains below was sequenced from the same sample in a study of blood T cell repertoires in COVID-19. Sequenced by immunoSEQ multiplex PCR; TCRdb stores in-frame clones only, minus some. The table has some 19,000 clones, 75% to 85% seen once; the top ten hold about two thirds. The sequenced sample was peripheral blood. Receptor source: a man older than 75 with acute or convalescent COVID-19.

J is TRBJ2-5 and V is TRBV11-2; 9 bases fit TRBD2. The germline CDR1 and CDR2 sequences are SGHAT and FQNNGV. V was clipped by 5 bases and J by 4 bases; unmatched bases: 11. This CDR3 has 16 amino acids. The CDR3 reads CASSIKGLAGGETQYF. DNA of the CDR3: TGTGCCAGCAGCATAAAGGGACTAGCAGGAGGAGAGACCCAGTACTTC.

This chain links TRBV12-3 or TRBV12-4 with TRBJ1-5, with 7 bases fitting TRBD1. The CDR3 is 13 amino acids. V was clipped by 7 bases and J by 3 bases; unmatched bases: 3. The CDR3 bases are TGTGCCAGCACAGGACAGGTCAATCAGCCCCAGCATTTT. Amino acid sequence: CASTGQVNQPQHF.

With respect to this clone: Other nucleotide sequences from this sample produce the same CDR3. The chain has TRBV9 and TRBJ2-1; 9 bases align to TRBD2. This CDR3 is 15 amino acids long. The germline CDR1 and CDR2 sequences are SGDLS and YYNGEE. V lost 3 bases and J lost 9; bases outside the gene matches: 10. The CDR3 region has the DNA TGTGCCAGCAGCGGTGCGAGCGGGGGGCGGGGTGAGCAGTTCTTC. It translates to CASSGASGGRGEQFF. The full variable domain, in which reference TRBV9 and TRBJ2-1 provide the parts outside the CDR3, is DSGVTQTPKHLITATGQRVTLRCSPRSGDLSVYWYQQSLDQGLQFLIQYYNGEERAKGNILERFSAQQFPDLHSELNLSSLELGDSALYFCASSGASGGRGEQFFGPGTRLTVL.

The gene calls are TRBV2 and TRBJ2-3; 7 bases are shared with TRBD1. The CDR3 spans 15 residues. Trimming removed 9 bases from V and 2 bases from J; junction bases left unmatched: 11. The germline V gene encodes CDR1 SNHLY and CDR2 FYNNEI. The CDR3 protein is CASVRDSTFTDTQYF. The CDR3 DNA reads TGTGCCAGTGTCCGGGACAGCACCTTCACAGATACGCAGTATTTT.

The chain uses TRBV5-1 and TRBJ1-5; 9 bases agree with TRBD1. V shed 0 bases and J 5 bases; nucleotides not matched to a gene: 9. CDR1 is SGHRS and CDR2 is YFSETQ in the germline V gene. The CDR3 length is 17 residues. This CDR3 is CASSLDPTGQGYQPQHF. CDR3 nucleotides: TGCGCCAGCAGCTTGGACCCAACGGGACAGGGTTATCAGCCCCAGCATTTT.

The chain has TRBV7-8 and TRBJ1-5; unclear D gene. Germline V gene lookup returns CDR1 SGHVS and CDR2 FQNEAQ. Trimming cost V 3 bases and J 0 bases, with 3 bases left between them. CDR3 size: 13 residues. CDR3 DNA: TGTGCCAGCAGCTTCTTTAGCAATCAGCCCCAGCATTTT. This gives the protein CASSFFSNQPQHF. Drawing the rest from reference TRBV7-8 and TRBJ1-5, the complete variable domain is GAGVSQSPRYKVAKRGQDVALRCDPISGHVSLFWYQQALGQGPEFLTYFQNEAQLDKSGLPSDRFFAERPEGSVSTLKIQRTQQEDSAVYLCASSFFSNQPQHFGDGTRLSIL.

The V gene is TRBV11-2, the J gene TRBJ1-5; 8 nucleotides align to TRBD1. This CDR3 spans 15 amino acids. V lost 2 bases, J lost 1 base, and 1 base stayed unmatched. CDR1 is SGHAT, CDR2 FQNNGV, per germline. The CDR3 DNA reads as TGTGCCAGCAGCTTATACAGGGGGAGCAATCAGCCCCAGCATTTT. Translated, it gives CASSLYRGSNQPQHF.

V and J are TRBV2 and TRBJ1-6, with D unclear. Germline V gene lookup returns CDR1 SNHLY and CDR2 FYNNEI. The CDR3 totals 13 residues. Trimming removed 3 bases at V and 3 bases at J, with 3 bases between. The CDR3 DNA reads as TGTGCCAGCAGTGAGTACTATAATTCACCCCTCCACTTT. As protein: CASSEYYNSPLHF.

This clone was seen just once. The chain links TRBV19 to TRBJ1-6, with TRBD1 matching 7 bases. The CDR3 loop spans 15 amino acids. V lost 6 bases, J lost 4 bases, and 6 bases stayed unmatched. Germline values: CDR1 LNHDA, CDR2 SQIVND (reference sequence). CDR3 in DNA: TGTGCCAGTAGGGGGACAGCCCGATATAATTCACCCCTCCACTTT. The encoded protein is CASRGTARYNSPLHF.

V and J are TRBV19 and TRBJ1-1; D might be TRBD1 (6 bases). The germline V gene has CDR1 LNHDA and CDR2 SQIVND (reference sequence). V lost 4 bases, J lost 1 base, and 10 bases lay in between. There are 14 residues in the CDR3. CDR3 sequence (DNA): TGTGCCAGTAGTACCGGACAGTGGAACACTGAAGCTTTCTTT. Translating gives CASSTGQWNTEAFF.

The chain combines TRBV6-1 with TRBJ1-3; no clear D gene. CDR1 and CDR2 (germline): MNHNS, SASEGT. Trimming shortened V by 0 bases and J by 2 bases, and 8 bases separated the two germline ends. The CDR3 length is 15 residues. The CDR3 region has the DNA TGTGCCAGCAGTGAAGCAGAGGAGCCTGGAAACACCATATATTTT. Translating it yields CASSEAEEPGNTIYF.

The chain couples TRBV7-9 to TRBJ2-1; 9 nucleotides align to TRBD2. Germline values: CDR1 SEHNR, CDR2 FQNEAQ (reference sequence). The V segment lost 5 bases and the J segment 4 bases; nucleotides outside the gene matches: 12. The CDR3 contains 17 residues. The CDR3 sequence is CASSRLPSGAIYNEQFF. CDR3 nucleotides: TGTGCCAGCAGCCGGCTCCCTAGCGGGGCTATATACAATGAGCAGTTCTTC.

The genes are TRBV2 and TRBJ1-6, with D maybe TRBD1 (5 bases). CDR1 SNHLY and CDR2 FYNNEI come from the germline V gene. The CDR3 sequence is 15 residues long. The ends were cut back, 4 bases at V and 6 bases at J, with 13 bases in the middle. The CDR3 DNA follows: TGTGCCAGCAGTGTAGGTCAGGGCTCTAATTCACCCCTCCACTTT. Protein sequence: CASSVGQGSNSPLHF.

The chain couples TRBV24-1 to TRBJ2-1, with TRBD2 matching 7 bases. CDR1 and CDR2 from the germline V gene are KGHDR and SFDVKD. The V and J ends lost 6 bases and 7 bases, in that order; junction bases with no gene match: 5. This CDR3 is built from 13 residues. The CDR3 DNA is TGTGCCACCAGTAGCGGGGCCCTAAATGAGCAGTTCTTC. Translating it yields CATSSGALNEQFF.

The rearrangement links TRBV9 to TRBJ1-3, with 11 bases fitting TRBD1. V lost 4 bases to trimming and J lost 0 bases; unmatched junction nucleotides: 3. Germline V gene sequence: CDR1 SGDLS, CDR2 YYNGEE. The CDR3 is 16 residues long. CDR3 sequence: CASSSGTGGSGNTIYF. The CDR3 DNA sequence: TGTGCCAGCAGCTCCGGGACAGGGGGCTCTGGAAACACCATATATTTT.

The chain employs TRBV7-2 and TRBJ2-7; 7 nucleotides agree with TRBD1. From germline, CDR1 is SGHTA and CDR2 FQGNSA. CDR3 length: 14 residues. V dropped 1 base and J dropped 6; count of bases not matched to a gene: 6. The DNA for the CDR3 is TGTGCCAGCAGCTTAGAGGTAAACAGGGGCGAGCAGTACTTC. Protein sequence: CASSLEVNRGEQYF. Supplemented by reference TRBV7-2 and TRBJ2-7, the full variable domain reads GAGVSQSPSNKVTEKGKDVELRCDPISGHTALYWYRQSLGQGLEFLIYFQGNSAPDKSGLPSDRFSAERTGGSVSTLTIQRTQQEDSAVYLCASSLEVNRGEQYFGPGTRLTVT.

This chain uses TRBV5-1 with TRBJ2-7; TRBD2 is a possible D gene (5 bases). The germline CDR1 and CDR2 sequences are SGHRS and YFSETQ. Trimming left V 1 base short and J 0 bases short, with 17 bases between. The CDR3 contains 17 residues. CDR3 residues: CASSLLAGSAGSYEQYF. The CDR3 DNA sequence: TGCGCCAGCAGCTTGTTAGCCGGATCTGCGGGCTCCTACGAGCAGTACTTC.

This clone is a singleton in its sample. The V call is TRBV3-1 (or the pseudogene TRBV3-2), the J call TRBJ1-6; D might be TRBD1 (6 bases). This CDR3 region has 15 residues. Trimming took off 1 base at V and 9 bases at J, with 13 bases between the two ends. The germline gives CDR1 LGHDT, CDR2 YNNKEL (reference sequence). The CDR3: CASSQVPGEGSPLHF. In DNA form, the CDR3 reads TGTGCCAGCAGCCAAGTTCCAGGGGAGGGTTCACCCCTCCACTTT.

This chain connects TRBV7-9 to TRBJ1-4, with D hard to call. CDR3 length: 14 residues. The germline V gene has CDR1 SEHNR and CDR2 FQNEAQ (reference sequence). Trimming stripped 5 bases from V and 3 bases from J, with 10 bases between. The DNA of the CDR3 is TGTGCCAGCAGCAATCGGGTTGCTAATGAAAAACTGTTTTTT. Translated, it gives CASSNRVANEKLFF.

The rearrangement links TRBV7-2 to TRBJ1-4, with D unresolved. The V end was cut by 4 bases, the J end by 4 bases, with 16 bases between. The germline V gene encodes CDR1 SGHTA and CDR2 FQGNSA. The CDR3 has 16 amino acids. Here the CDR3 reads CASSSSPAGRNEKLFF. In DNA form, the CDR3 reads TGTGCCAGCAGCTCTTCCCCCGCAGGTCGTAATGAAAAACTGTTTTTT.

The chain links TRBV5-5 to TRBJ2-5; D possibly corresponds to TRBD1 (5 bases). Between the trimmed V and J ends, which lost 1 base and 2 bases, there was a span of 9 bases. The V gene's germline CDR1 is SGHKS and CDR2 YYEKEE (reference sequence). There are 14 residues in the CDR3. CDR3 protein: CASSLTRAQETQYF. For the CDR3, the DNA is TGTGCCAGCAGCTTGACCAGGGCTCAAGAGACCCAGTACTTC.

The chain has TRBV3-1 (or the pseudogene TRBV3-2) and TRBJ2-1, with D possibly TRBD2 on 6 matching bases. Trimming stripped 5 bases from V and 6 bases from J, with 20 bases between. This CDR3 comprises 16 residues. Germline V CDR1 and CDR2: LGHDT, YNNKEL (reference sequence). The CDR3 here is CASSGTGTPAGNEQFF. CDR3 DNA sequence: TGTGCCAGCAGCGGGACCGGGACTCCTGCGGGCAATGAGCAGTTCTTC.

V is TRBV7-2 and J is TRBJ1-5; D gene unclear. V lost 1 base to trimming and J lost 3 bases, with 13 bases between them. Per germline, CDR1 SGHTA and CDR2 FQGNSA. There are 16 residues in the CDR3. This CDR3 reads CASSLVSQHPNQPQHF. Written as DNA, the CDR3 is TGTGCCAGCAGCTTAGTGTCCCAACATCCCAATCAGCCCCAGCATTTT.

This rearrangement joins TRBV20-1 to TRBJ1-4, with D hard to call. The V end lost 3 bases, the J end lost 12 bases, and 11 bases lay between the germline ends. Germline V CDR1 and CDR2: DFQATT, SNEGSKA (reference sequence). This CDR3 spans 11 amino acids. The CDR3 here is CSARGGGELFF. In DNA form, the CDR3 reads TGCAGTGCTAGGGGTGGAGGTGAACTGTTTTTT.

In this sample, this clone turned up once. The J gene is TRBJ1-2, the V gene TRBV15, with D unclear. Trimming shortened V by 4 bases and J by 6 bases, and 12 bases separated the two germline ends. There are 13 residues in the CDR3. Germline lookup yields CDR1 LNHNV and CDR2 YYDKDF (reference sequence). The CDR3, as DNA: TGTGCCACCAGCATGGTGCGGGGTGATGGCTACACCTTC. It yields the protein CATSMVRGDGYTF.

The chain joins TRBV5-6 to TRBJ1-1; D uncertain. Germline-derived CDR1 and CDR2 are SGHDT and YYEEEE. The CDR3 has 14 amino acids. The V gene lost 5 bases and the J gene lost 4 bases, with 15 bases spanning the gap. The CDR3 DNA reads TGTGCCAGCAGTTACCCCGCGACTGCCACTGAAGCTTTCTTT. As protein: CASSYPATATEAFF.

This clone was observed a few times. This sequence joins TRBV4-3 and TRBJ2-3, with 8 bases identical to TRBD2. Germline V gives CDR1 LGHNA, CDR2 YSLEER. V trimming: 2 bases; J trimming: 4 bases; junction bases outside the gene matches: 5. This CDR3 spans 15 amino acids. The CDR3 sequence: CASSQTAGDPDTQYF. CDR3 nucleotide sequence: TGCGCCAGCAGCCAAACAGCGGGGGATCCAGATACGCAGTATTTT.

The chain couples TRBV27 to TRBJ2-2, with 9 bases aligning to TRBD2. This CDR3 has 17 residues. With V trimmed by 2 bases and J by 4 bases, 8 bases remained unmatched. Germline CDR1 is MNHEY and CDR2 is SMNVEV (reference sequence). CDR3 coding DNA: TGTGCCAGCAGTTTAATGGGGGGCGGGGGGGCCACCGGGGAGCTGTTTTTT. Its protein product is CASSLMGGGGATGELFF.

This clone was seen a single time. Other DNA sequences of this sample code for an identical CDR3. The chain uses TRBV18 and TRBJ2-7; 7 bases match TRBD2. V gave up 2 bases and J gave up 0 bases; unmatched junction bases: 1. Germline V CDR1 and CDR2: KGHSH, LQKENI. The CDR3 has 14 residues. The chain's CDR3 is CASSPGLDSYEQYF. The CDR3 DNA is TGTGCCAGCTCACCAGGACTAGACTCCTACGAGCAGTACTTC.